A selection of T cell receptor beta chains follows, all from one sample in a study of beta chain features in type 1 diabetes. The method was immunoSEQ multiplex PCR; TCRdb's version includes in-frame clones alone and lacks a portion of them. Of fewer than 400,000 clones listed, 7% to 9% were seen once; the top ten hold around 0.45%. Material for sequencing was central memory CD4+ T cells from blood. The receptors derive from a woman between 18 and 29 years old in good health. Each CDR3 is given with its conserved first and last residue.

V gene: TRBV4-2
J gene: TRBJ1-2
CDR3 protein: CASSQGLENYGYTF

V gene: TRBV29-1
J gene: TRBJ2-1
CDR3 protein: CSASRAGYDSVGEQFF

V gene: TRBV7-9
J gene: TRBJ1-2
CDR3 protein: CASSPETHGYTF

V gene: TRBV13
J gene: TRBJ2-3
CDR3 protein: CASSFRDRTDTQYF

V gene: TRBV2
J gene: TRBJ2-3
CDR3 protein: CASSEGTLIDTQYF

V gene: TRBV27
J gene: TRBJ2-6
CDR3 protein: CASSFQGYVSGANVLTF

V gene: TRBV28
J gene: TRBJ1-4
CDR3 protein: CASSPIGGGNREKLFF

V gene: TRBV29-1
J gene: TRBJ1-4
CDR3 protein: CSVRPHNEKLFF

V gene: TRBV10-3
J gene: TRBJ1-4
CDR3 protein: CAISSEQQEKLFF

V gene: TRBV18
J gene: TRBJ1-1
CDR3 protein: CASSPPGGNTEAFF

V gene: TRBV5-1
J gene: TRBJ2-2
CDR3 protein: CASSLLSRGPGELFF

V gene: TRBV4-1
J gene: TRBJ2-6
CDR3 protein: CASSPLGRAGANVLTF

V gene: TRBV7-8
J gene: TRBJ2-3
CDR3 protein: CASSFFSIPTDTQYF

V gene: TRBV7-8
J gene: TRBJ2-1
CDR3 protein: CASSRQDDLIHEQFF

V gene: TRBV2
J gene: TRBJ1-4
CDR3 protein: CASSDSRAGEKLFF

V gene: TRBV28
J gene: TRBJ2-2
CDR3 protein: CASREPTGELFF

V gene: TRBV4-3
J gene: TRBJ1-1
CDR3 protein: CASSHDGEGEAFF

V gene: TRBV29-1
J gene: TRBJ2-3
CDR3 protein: CSLRGSDTQYF

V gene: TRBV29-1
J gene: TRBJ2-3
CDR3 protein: CSVEKADTQYF

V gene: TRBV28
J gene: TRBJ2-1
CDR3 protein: CASSLVYNEQFF

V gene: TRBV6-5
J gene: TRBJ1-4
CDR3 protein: CASSYTFGPNEKLFF

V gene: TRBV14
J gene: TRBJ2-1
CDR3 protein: CASSLLEWMGEQFF

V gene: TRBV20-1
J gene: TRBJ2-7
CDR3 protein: CSIVGGYEQYF

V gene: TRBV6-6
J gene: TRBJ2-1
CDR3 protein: CASRYLPVYNEQFF

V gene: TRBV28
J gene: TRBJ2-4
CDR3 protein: CASSLSVGSLNIQYF

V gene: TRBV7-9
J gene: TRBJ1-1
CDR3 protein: CASSSGQGGRAFF

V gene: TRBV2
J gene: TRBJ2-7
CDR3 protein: CASEWDRGAYEQYF